Below are 25 T cell receptor beta chains sequenced from a single sample in a study of beta chain features in type 1 diabetes. What was sequenced were expressed TCRB transcripts, since all of the isolated RNA had been reverse transcribed. The repertoire was sequenced with immunoSEQ multiplex PCR; TCRdb's copy has only in-frame clones and lacks some. Seen here are under 200,000 clones, about 8.1% observed once, and the top ten hold about 0.6%. The sample taken for sequencing was central memory CD4+ T cells from blood. The receptors come from a man between 18 and 35 years old in good health.

This clone came up a few times. V gene TRBV7-3 combines with J gene TRBJ2-1, with 7 positions matching TRBD2. Germline loops: CDR1 SGHTA, CDR2 FQGTGA. V dropped 0 bases and J dropped 4; count of bases not matched to a gene: 9. The CDR3 contains 17 residues. CDR3 coding DNA: TGTGCCAGCAGCTTAACCTTACAGCGGGGCCCGTACAATGAGCAGTTCTTC. It yields the protein CASSLTLQRGPYNEQFF. Looking up the rest from reference TRBV7-3 and TRBJ2-1 gives the full variable domain: GAGVSQTPSNKVTEKGKYVELRCDPISGHTALYWYRQSLGQGPEFLIYFQGTGAADDSGLPNDRFFAVRPEGSVSTLKIQRTERGDSAVYLCASSLTLQRGPYNEQFFGPGTRLTVL.

Many counts were recorded for this clone. V and J are TRBV30 and TRBJ2-7; no firm D call. V lost 0 bases, J lost 3 bases, and 6 bases lay in between. Germline assignment: CDR1 GTSNPN and CDR2 SVGIG (reference sequence). The CDR3 contains 12 residues. CDR3 region: CAWSVNSYEQYF. The CDR3 bases are TGTGCCTGGAGTGTAAACAGCTACGAGCAGTACTTC.

This clone was recorded a few times. CDR3 in amino acids: CASSVQGYGYTF. The CDR3 coding sequence is TGTGCCAGCAGCGTACAGGGCTATGGCTACACCTTC. This rearrangement joins TRBV11-2 to TRBJ1-2, with D possibly matching TRBD1 (6 bases). The CDR3 has 12 residues. Trimming removed 5 bases from V and 4 bases from J, with 8 bases in between. CDR1 and CDR2 from the germline V gene are SGHAT and FQNNGV.

This sequence joins TRBV5-1 and TRBJ2-3; the match to TRBD2 covers 8 bases. CDR3 size: 15 residues. CDR1 SGHRS and CDR2 YFSETQ come from the germline V gene. V lost 2 bases, J lost 5 bases, and 7 bases stayed unmatched. In nucleotides, the CDR3 is TGCGCCAGCAGCTTTAGCGGGGAATCGGGAGATACGCAGTATTTT. It encodes CASSFSGESGDTQYF.

This clone occurred a few times. In nucleotides, the CDR3 is TGTGCCAGCAGTTTAGGCGGGGCCACAGATACGCAGTATTTT. It codes for CASSLGGATDTQYF. The chain recombines TRBV6-6 with TRBJ2-3; D is perhaps TRBD2 (6 bases). The CDR3 is 14 residues long. Germline loops: CDR1 MNHNY, CDR2 SVGAGI (reference sequence). V gave up 4 bases and J gave up 2 bases, with 10 bases separating them.

This clone was detected only a few times. The gene calls are TRBV29-1 and TRBJ1-4, with D uncertain. This CDR3 comprises 13 residues. Between the trimmed V and J ends, which lost 0 bases and 8 bases, there was a span of 10 bases. Per the germline V gene, CDR1 is SQVTM and CDR2 is ANQGSEA. The CDR3 loop reads CSVEEGEKEKLFF. CDR3 sequence (DNA): TGCAGCGTTGAAGAGGGCGAGAAGGAAAAACTGTTTTTT.

This clone has more than one count but fewer than ten. CDR3 region: CASSLVSRLAGNNEQFF. CDR3 sequence (DNA): TGTGCCAGCAGCTTGGTTTCGAGACTAGCGGGAAACAATGAGCAGTTCTTC. The chain is built from TRBV5-6 and TRBJ2-1; 11 nucleotides align to TRBD2. The CDR3 totals 17 residues. Germline loops: CDR1 SGHDT, CDR2 YYEEEE. V lost 0 bases, J lost 5 bases, and 7 bases stayed unmatched.

V and J are TRBV7-2 and TRBJ2-7, with D possibly matching TRBD2 (6 bases). The germline V and J ends were trimmed by 3 bases and 1 base, with 16 bases remaining between them. Germline V lookup: CDR1 SGHTA, CDR2 FQGNSA. This CDR3 contains 16 residues. The CDR3 DNA reads as TGTGCCAGCAGCTTGAGGCGGGTGGCGGGGTCCTACGAGCAGTACTTC. Translation gives CASSLRRVAGSYEQYF. Together with reference TRBV7-2 and TRBJ2-7, the CDR3 gives the full variable domain: GAGVSQSPSNKVTEKGKDVELRCDPISGHTALYWYRQSLGQGLEFLIYFQGNSAPDKSGLPSDRFSAERTGGSVSTLTIQRTQQEDSAVYLCASSLRRVAGSYEQYFGPGTRLTVT.

The table lists this clone with a few counts. The chain employs TRBV11-1 and TRBJ2-5, with TRBD2 matching 8 bases. CDR3 length: 17 amino acids. V shed 5 bases and J 5 bases; nucleotides not matched to a gene: 16. Germline-derived CDR1 and CDR2 are SGHAT and FQDESV (reference sequence). CDR3 residues: CASSPGIAGLNLETQYF. The CDR3 DNA is TGTGCCAGCAGCCCCGGGATAGCGGGATTGAACTTGGAGACCCAGTACTTC.

This clone was picked up a small number of times. This chain uses TRBV29-1 with TRBJ2-1, with D hard to call. The V gene's germline CDR1 is SQVTM and CDR2 ANQGSEA. This CDR3 is 14 amino acids long. The V end was cut by 3 bases, the J end by 9 bases, with 18 bases between. The CDR3 DNA follows: TGCAGCGTTGAGAATTTGGGCAGGCCCACTGAGCAGTTCTTC. Residues: CSVENLGRPTEQFF.

The table lists this clone with many counts. V is TRBV30 and J is TRBJ1-6, with D possibly matching TRBD1 (5 bases). The V end lost 3 bases, the J end lost 10 bases, and 10 bases lay between the germline ends. Germline values: CDR1 GTSNPN, CDR2 SVGIG (reference sequence). The CDR3 spans 12 residues. The CDR3 nucleotides read TGTGCCTGGAGAGGGGCACGCTCACCCCTCCACTTT. Encoded protein: CAWRGARSPLHF.

V usage is TRBV5-1 and J usage is TRBJ1-4, with D unclear. Trimming took 4 bases from V and 1 from J, leaving 11 bases between them. This CDR3 spans 15 amino acids. The germline gives CDR1 SGHRS, CDR2 YFSETQ. The CDR3 DNA follows: TGCGCCAGCAGCCCAGGACTGCTAACTAATGAAAAACTGTTTTTT. Protein sequence: CASSPGLLTNEKLFF.

In its sample, this clone was seen a few times. V usage is TRBV5-1 and J usage is TRBJ2-1; a possible D gene is TRBD2 (5 bases). CDR3 length equals 12 residues. Germline-derived CDR1 and CDR2 are SGHRS and YFSETQ. Between the trimmed V and J ends, which lost 4 bases and 5 bases, there was a span of 7 bases. CDR3 nucleotides: TGCGCCAGCAGCAGGACTGACAATGAGCAGTTCTTC. Translated, it gives CASSRTDNEQFF.

This chain links TRBV6-1 with TRBJ2-7; D might be TRBD1 (5 bases). Per germline, CDR1 MNHNS and CDR2 SASEGT. Trimming took off 7 bases at V and 5 bases at J, with 18 bases between the two ends. This CDR3 has 14 amino acids. CDR3 DNA sequence: TGTGCCAGCAAATTGACAGATGGAACCGACGAGCAGTACTTC. Translation gives CASKLTDGTDEQYF.

The genes are TRBV7-2 and TRBJ2-5, with 7 bases matching TRBD1. Germline CDR1 reads SGHTA; CDR2 reads FQGNSA. The CDR3 is made up of 17 amino acids. With V trimmed by 3 bases and J by 5 bases, 15 bases remained unmatched. This CDR3 reads CASSLFPRGSRGETQYF. CDR3 bases: TGTGCCAGCAGCTTGTTTCCCCGCGGGTCCAGGGGGGAGACCCAGTACTTC.

This clone was observed a few times. The chain joins TRBV2 to TRBJ1-2; 8 bases map to TRBD1. Germline V gives CDR1 SNHLY, CDR2 FYNNEI. Losses at the gene ends were 5 bases for V and 6 bases for J; bases not matched to a gene: 14. The CDR3 covers 16 residues. CDR3 DNA sequence: TGTGCCAGCAGTCCATCGACTCGGACAGGGCGGGATGGCTACACCTTC. This translates into CASSPSTRTGRDGYTF. Drawing the rest from reference TRBV2 and TRBJ1-2, the complete variable domain is EPEVTQTPSHQVTQMGQEVILRCVPISNHLYFYWYRQILGQKVEFLVSFYNNEISEKSEIFDDQFSVERPDGSNFTLKIRSTKLEDSAMYFCASSPSTRTGRDGYTFGSGTRLTVV.

The chain is built from TRBV27 and TRBJ2-3; D ambiguous. V lost 10 bases and J lost 6, with 11 bases in between. Germline V lookup: CDR1 MNHEY, CDR2 SMNVEV (reference sequence). CDR3 length: 11 residues. The CDR3 region has the DNA TGTGCCACACGGTTGGTGGATACGCAGTATTTT. It encodes CATRLVDTQYF.

This clone has more than one count but fewer than ten. The chain links TRBV30 to TRBJ2-7, with 8 positions matching TRBD2. This CDR3 contains 13 residues. With 1 base clipped from V and 2 bases from J, the junction kept 1 base outside the gene matches. CDR1 and CDR2 from the germline V gene are GTSNPN and SVGIG (reference sequence). The CDR3: CAWSAGGPYEQYF. The CDR3 DNA reads as TGTGCCTGGAGTGCGGGAGGGCCCTACGAGCAGTACTTC.

This clone was observed a handful of times. The V call is TRBV9, the J call TRBJ2-1; TRBD1 matches 7 bases. Germline CDR1 and CDR2: SGDLS and YYNGEE. The CDR3 is 16 amino acids. J gave up 0 bases and V 4 bases, and 7 bases lay outside the gene matches. CDR3 protein: CASSPHRGSSYNEQFF. CDR3 DNA sequence: TGTGCCAGCAGCCCTCACAGGGGAAGCTCCTACAATGAGCAGTTCTTC.

The gene calls are TRBV18 and TRBJ1-1; 12 nucleotides align to TRBD1. This CDR3 spans 15 amino acids. Trimming at V came to 3 bases and at J to 5 bases, leaving 4 bases not matched to a gene. CDR1 is KGHSH and CDR2 is LQKENI in the germline V gene. CDR3: CASSPGQGARTEAFF. Written as DNA, the CDR3 is TGTGCCAGCTCACCGGGACAGGGGGCTCGGACTGAAGCTTTCTTT.

This clone has more than one count but fewer than ten. The CDR3 DNA sequence: TGTGCCAGCAGCTTAAATCCTAGCACAGATACGCAGTATTTT. Residues: CASSLNPSTDTQYF. This sequence joins TRBV7-2 and TRBJ2-3; D uncertain. The CDR3 contains 14 residues. V was shortened by 2 bases and J by 0 bases, with 6 bases between the two germline ends. Germline assignment: CDR1 SGHTA and CDR2 FQGNSA.

The rearrangement joins TRBV5-1 to TRBJ1-5, with D perhaps matching TRBD1 (6 bases). Germline assignment: CDR1 SGHRS and CDR2 YFSETQ. The CDR3 loop spans 14 amino acids. Trimming cost V 2 bases and J 4 bases, with 10 bases left between them. CDR3 nucleotide sequence: TGCGCCAGCAGCTTACAGGGCCTTAATCAGCCCCAGCATTTT. The encoded protein is CASSLQGLNQPQHF.

V usage is TRBV7-8 and J usage is TRBJ2-1, with D possibly being TRBD2 (6 bases). Germline values: CDR1 SGHVS, CDR2 FQNEAQ. The V gene lost 3 bases and the J gene lost 8 bases, with 17 bases spanning the gap. The CDR3 covers 15 residues. CDR3 nucleotide sequence: TGTGCCAGCAGCTTGGGGGGACGAAGCATGGATGAGCAGTTCTTC. The encoded protein is CASSLGGRSMDEQFF.

This clone showed up just a few times. The rearrangement links TRBV7-2 to TRBJ2-3; D is ambiguous. Deletions cut 6 bases from V and 0 bases from J, with 13 bases between. In germline, CDR1 is SGHTA, CDR2 FQGNSA. The CDR3 length is 15 residues. The CDR3 here is CASRPTARSTDTQYF. CDR3 in DNA: TGTGCCAGCAGACCAACGGCGAGGAGCACAGATACGCAGTATTTT.

The V gene is TRBV7-2, the J gene TRBJ2-3; 10 bases are shared with TRBD2. Germline lookup yields CDR1 SGHTA and CDR2 FQGNSA. The CDR3 spans 16 residues. Trimming removed 3 bases from V and 5 bases from J; junction bases left unmatched: 8. CDR3 loop: CASSFPTSGIRDTQYF. Here the CDR3 DNA reads TGTGCCAGCAGCTTTCCCACTAGCGGGATAAGAGATACGCAGTATTTT.